This T cell receptor (beta chain) appears in the sequencing data of a study of OX40 agonist ivuxolimab in advanced cancers. Study as a whole: One hepatocellular carcinoma and a couple of cutaneous melanoma patients partially responded.

Trimming removed 0 bases from V and 1 base from J, with 8 bases in between. The CDR3 extends over 14 amino acids. Germline V gene data show CDR1 as SGHRS and CDR2 as YFSETQ. The assay was immunoSEQ multiplex PCR, and TCRdb's table has in-frame clones only and misses some. The sample holds about 38,000 clones; around 92% are singletons and the top ten take approximately 9.6%. Patients were ineligible given autoimmune disease history or systemic immunosuppression. Material: CD4+ or CD8+ T cells sorted from blood, obtained in a trial of the OX40 agonist ivuxolimab. The TCR comes from an adult with an advanced solid tumor such as melanoma, head and neck, liver or kidney cancer. The chain couples TRBV5-1 to TRBJ2-7; possible D gene TRBD2, 6 bases. The CDR3 nucleotides read TGCGCCAGCAGCTTGGGGACTAATTCCTACGAGCAGTACTTC. It encodes CASSLGTNSYEQYF.